This T cell receptor beta chain was found in a study of OX40 agonist ivuxolimab in advanced cancers. The protocol was immunoSEQ multiplex PCR, while the TCRdb copy is restricted to in-frame clones and leaves out a portion. This table holds tens of thousands of clones, more than 85% found once. At cycle 4 day 1, cycle 7 day 1, and baseline, blood was sampled. Germline V gene lookup returns CDR1 SGHRS and CDR2 YFSETQ. This CDR3 spans 12 amino acids. Between the trimmed V and J ends, which lost 1 base and 8 bases, there was a span of 7 bases. The chain joins TRBV5-1 to TRBJ2-1; D assignment may be TRBD1 or TRBD2 (5 bases each). This specimen was CD4+ or CD8+ T cells sorted from blood, taken in a trial of the OX40 agonist ivuxolimab. This TCR came from an adult with an advanced solid tumor such as melanoma, head and neck, liver or kidney cancer. CDR3 nucleotides: TGCGCCAGCAGCTTGAGAGGGGATGAGCAGTTCTTC. This translates into CASSLRGDEQFF.